The entry below describes one T cell receptor beta chain. Its antigen is unknown. These data come from a study of blood T cells in healthy people across ages. Across the whole study: Per every two T cells, about one barcoded beta molecule was captured by template switching.

The CDR3 runs to 13 residues. CDR1 SQVTM and CDR2 ANQGSEA come from the germline V gene. Alongside a J-beta primer mix, a sample-barcoded 5' primer served in a second PCR lasting roughly 6 to 12 cycles. Every molecule of cDNA carried a tag from a template-switch adaptor with 12 random nucleotides. TCRdb re-called the 5' RACE reads with MiXCR, one entry per CDR3 protein. The repertoire holds hundreds of thousands of distinct CDR3 sequences, with around 50% as singletons. Study-level findings and limits: Underestimates were what the diversity estimates from one million T cells were considered to be. Among long-lived donors, naive CD4+ cells were more numerous and diversity higher than in aged donors.

What was sequenced was blood. The chain recombines TRBV29-1 with TRBJ2-5, with TRBD2 as a possible D gene (6 bases). The J call may be in error: the DNA end matches TRBJ2-7 better. The receptor was isolated from a woman of 80 years or more in good health. CDR3 DNA sequence: TGCAGCGTTGAAGGTGAAGCGGGCCACGAGCAGTACTTC. Translated, it gives CSVEGEAGHEQYF.